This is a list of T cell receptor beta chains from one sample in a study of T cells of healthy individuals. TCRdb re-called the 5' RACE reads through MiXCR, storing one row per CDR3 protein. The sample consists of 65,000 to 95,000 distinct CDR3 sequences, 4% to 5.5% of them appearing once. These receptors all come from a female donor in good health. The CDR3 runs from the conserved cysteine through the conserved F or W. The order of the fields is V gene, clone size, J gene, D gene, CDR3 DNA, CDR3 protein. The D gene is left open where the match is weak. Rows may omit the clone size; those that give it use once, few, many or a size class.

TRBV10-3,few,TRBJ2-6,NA,TGTGCCATCAGTGAGCAGGGTACTGGGGCCAACGTCCTGACTTTC,CAISEQGTGANVLTF
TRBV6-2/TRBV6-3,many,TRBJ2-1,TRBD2,TGTGCCAGCAGTTACGTGGCGGGGGACTACAATGAGCAGTTCTTC,CASSYVAGDYNEQFF
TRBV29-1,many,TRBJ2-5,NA,TGCAGCGCGAGGGACTTCCAAGAGACCCAGTACTTC,CSARDFQETQYF
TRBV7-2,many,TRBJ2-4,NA,TGTGCCAGCAGCTTAGGGCCGTCACGGGTTACAAACATTCAGTACTTC,CASSLGPSRVTNIQYF
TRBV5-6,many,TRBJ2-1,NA,TGTGCCAGCAGCTTTAGGAATGAGCAGTTCTTC,CASSFRNEQFF
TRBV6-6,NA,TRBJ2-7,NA,TGTGCCAGCAGCTCGAGGGGGGAAGACAACGAGCAGTACTTC,CASSSRGEDNEQYF
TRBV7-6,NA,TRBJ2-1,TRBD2,TGTGCCAGCAGCTTAGCACTAGCGGAAGTAGGCGAGCAGTTCTTC,CASSLALAEVGEQFF
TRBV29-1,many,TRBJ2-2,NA,TGCAGCGTTAAACAGAGTGACAGTTTCACCGGGGAGCTGTTTTTT,CSVKQSDSFTGELFF
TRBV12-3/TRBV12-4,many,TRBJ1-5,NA,TGTGCCAGCAGTTCTGCCTCTATGGATCAGCCCCAGCATTTT,CASSSASMDQPQHF
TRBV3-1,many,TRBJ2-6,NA,TGTGCCAGCAGCCCCTCAGTGTCTGGGGCCAACGTCCTGACTTTC,CASSPSVSGANVLTF
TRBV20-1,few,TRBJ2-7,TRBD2,TGCAGTGCTAGAAGTCCTACCAGCGGGAGAGACGAGCAGTACTTC,CSARSPTSGRDEQYF
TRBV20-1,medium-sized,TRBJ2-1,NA,TGCAGTGCTAGTCGCAACAACAATGAGCAGTTCTTC,CSASRNNNEQFF
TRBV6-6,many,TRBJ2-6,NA,TGTGCCAGCAGTTATGACCACTCTGGGGCCAACGTCCTGACTTTC,CASSYDHSGANVLTF
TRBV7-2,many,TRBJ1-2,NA,TGTGCCAGCAGCCACGTGGGGGACATAAGAGCCTATGGCTACACCTTC,CASSHVGDIRAYGYTF
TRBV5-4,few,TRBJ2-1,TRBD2,TGTGCCAGCAGCCCCCCACCGACTAGCGGGAACGATGAGCAGTTCTTC,CASSPPPTSGNDEQFF
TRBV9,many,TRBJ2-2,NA,TGTGCCAGCAGCGTAGGGGGTTTAGGCACCGGGGAGCTGTTTTTT,CASSVGGLGTGELFF
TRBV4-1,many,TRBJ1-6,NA,TGCGCCAGCAGCCAAGATCGACGGTATAATTCACCCCTCCACTTT,CASSQDRRYNSPLHF
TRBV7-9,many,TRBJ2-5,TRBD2,TGTGCCAGCAGCTGGAGTAGCGGGAAAGAGACCCAGTACTTC,CASSWSSGKETQYF